One and the same sample provided the 30 T cell receptor beta chains below, sequenced in a study of T-cell reconstitution after alpha-beta-depleted transplantation in children. Unique molecular identifiers tagged the TCRbeta library. TCRdb used MiXCR to reprocess the PCR reads, holding one entry per CDR3 protein. Of about 250,000 distinct CDR3 sequences in the sample, under 30% are singletons; the top ten hold about 5%. The material sequenced was PBMCs, mostly from graft donor cells, taken 360 days after TCRalphabeta/CD19-depleted stem cell transplant. Receptor source: a female patient aged 2-9 years who had a stem cell transplant for congenital amegakaryocytic thrombocytopenia, so the T cells may come from the graft donor.

This clonotype occurred many times. The genes are TRBV15 and TRBJ2-6; unclear D gene. Deletions cut 3 bases from V and 4 bases from J, with 4 bases between. CDR1 LNHNV and CDR2 YYDKDF come from the germline V gene (reference sequence). This CDR3 spans 13 amino acids. The CDR3 protein is CATSSSGANVLTF. The CDR3 DNA is TGTGCCACCAGCAGTTCAGGGGCCAACGTCCTGACTTTC.

The chain joins TRBV12-3 or TRBV12-4 to TRBJ2-4; D unresolved. V was cut by 7 bases and J by 0 bases, with 10 bases left in between. This CDR3 is built from 14 residues. Here the CDR3 DNA reads TGTGCCAGCACCAAACCTGGAGCCAAAAACATTCAGTACTTC. Translating gives CASTKPGAKNIQYF.

The rearrangement uses TRBV6-2 or TRBV6-3 and TRBJ1-5; D possibly corresponds to TRBD1 (5 bases). V shed 6 bases and J shed 0 bases, with 12 bases lying between them. CDR3 length equals 15 residues. The germline gives CDR1 MNHEY, CDR2 SVGEGT. CDR3 bases: TGTGCCAGCAGGCCGAGGGGATATAGCAATCAGCCCCAGCATTTT. It codes for CASRPRGYSNQPQHF.

This clonotype was seen a handful of times. This chain connects TRBV12-3 or TRBV12-4 to TRBJ1-5, with D tentatively TRBD1 (5 bases). The V end was cut by 5 bases, the J end by 5 bases, with 16 bases between. This CDR3 is built from 15 residues. The DNA for the CDR3 is TGTGCCAGCAGTGACGTCGGGGGTCAGGATCAGCCCCAGCATTTT. Translated: CASSDVGGQDQPQHF.

The sample holds a few counts of this clonotype. The CDR3, as DNA: TGCGCCAGCAGCTTGGCGGGCCTCGGACAGGGCTACGAGCAGTACTTC. Residues: CASSLAGLGQGYEQYF. The chain couples TRBV5-1 to TRBJ2-7, with 8 bases matching TRBD1. The germline V gene encodes CDR1 SGHRS and CDR2 YFSETQ. V gave up 0 bases and J gave up 3 bases; unmatched junction bases: 8. The CDR3 has 16 residues.

This clonotype was detected only a few times. The rearrangement joins TRBV5-1 to TRBJ2-7; 11 nucleotides agree with TRBD2. The CDR3 consists of 15 residues. J lost 6 bases, V lost 4 bases, and 9 bases had no gene match. CDR1 is SGHRS, CDR2 YFSETQ, per germline. The CDR3 loop is CASSPTGTSGIEQYF. CDR3 in DNA: TGCGCCAGCAGCCCAACCGGGACTAGCGGAATCGAGCAGTACTTC.

V is TRBV5-1 and J is TRBJ1-1; a weak D match, TRBD1 (5 bases). The CDR3 loop spans 14 amino acids. Per the germline V gene, CDR1 is SGHRS and CDR2 is YFSETQ. Between the trimmed V and J ends, which lost 2 bases and 0 bases, there was a span of 8 bases. The CDR3 bases are TGCGCCAGCAGCTTCAGGGCTATGAACACTGAAGCTTTCTTT. Translated: CASSFRAMNTEAFF.

In its sample, this clonotype was seen many times. V and J are TRBV20-1 and TRBJ2-5, with 9 bases that match TRBD2. Germline-derived CDR1 and CDR2 are DFQATT and SNEGSKA (reference sequence). V gave up 1 base and J gave up 2 bases; unmatched junction bases: 8. The CDR3 spans 16 residues. The CDR3 DNA sequence: TGCAGTGCTAGAGTCTCCAGACTAGCGGAACAAGAGACCCAGTACTTC. Amino acids: CSARVSRLAEQETQYF.

This chain uses TRBV11-2 with TRBJ2-2; D ambiguous. CDR3 length: 14 residues. Germline V gives CDR1 SGHAT, CDR2 FQNNGV. V was clipped by 2 bases and J by 6 bases, with 10 bases between them. As DNA, the CDR3 is TGTGCCAGCAGCTTATCAGTAGCCGCCGGGGAGCTGTTTTTT. This sequence encodes CASSLSVAAGELFF.

The chain couples TRBV2 to TRBJ2-5; 7 bases are a match to TRBD1. The CDR3 loop spans 14 amino acids. CDR1 and CDR2 (germline): SNHLY, FYNNEI. V was clipped by 4 bases and J by 2 bases; unmatched bases: 4. This CDR3 is CASSVGTAQETQYF. The CDR3 nucleotides read TGTGCCAGCAGTGTTGGGACAGCGCAAGAGACCCAGTACTTC.

The chain employs TRBV6-2 or TRBV6-3 and TRBJ2-5, with a tentative D call TRBD1 (5 bases). This CDR3 has 14 amino acids. V shed 4 bases and J shed 3 bases, with 12 bases lying between them. Per the germline V gene, CDR1 is MNHEY and CDR2 is SVGEGT. The CDR3: CASSSRIGEETQYF. CDR3 in DNA: TGTGCCAGCAGTTCCCGGATAGGGGAAGAGACCCAGTACTTC.

This clonotype showed up just a few times. The chain carries TRBV5-1 and TRBJ1-1; D not certain. Germline V lookup: CDR1 SGHRS, CDR2 YFSETQ. The CDR3 is 15 residues long. Trimming pared 1 base from V and 0 bases from J, leaving 10 bases between. The CDR3 DNA follows: TGCGCCAGCAGCTTGAATGGTCGGATGAACACTGAAGCTTTCTTT. Its protein product is CASSLNGRMNTEAFF.

This chain uses TRBV10-2 with TRBJ2-7; D remains unclear. The germline V gene encodes CDR1 WSHSY and CDR2 SAAADI. V lost 5 bases to trimming and J lost 0 bases, with 8 bases between them. This CDR3 is 13 amino acids long. The CDR3 DNA reads TGCGCCAGCAGTCGTCTGGTCTCCTACGAGCAGTACTTC. Protein: CASSRLVSYEQYF.

The chain combines TRBV3-1 with TRBJ2-3; D remains unclear. The V gene lost 0 bases and the J gene lost 0 bases, with 16 bases spanning the gap. The CDR3 length is 18 residues. Germline CDR1 LGHDT, CDR2 YNNKEL (reference sequence). The CDR3 here is CASSQDLPSQSSTDTQYF. The CDR3 DNA reads as TGTGCCAGCAGCCAAGATCTGCCAAGTCAATCTAGCACAGATACGCAGTATTTT.

V usage is TRBV6-1 and J usage is TRBJ2-1; TRBD2 is a possible D gene (6 bases). Trimming shortened V by 3 bases and J by 7 bases, and 10 bases separated the two germline ends. Germline V gene sequence: CDR1 MNHNS, CDR2 SASEGT. CDR3 length: 13 residues. CDR3 nucleotides: TGTGCCAGCAGTGATTGGGGGGTGAATGAGCAGTTCTTC. It encodes CASSDWGVNEQFF.

In its sample, this clonotype was seen a few times. The J gene is TRBJ2-7, the V gene TRBV20-1; a weak D match, TRBD2 (5 bases). V lost 6 bases and J 4 bases, leaving 19 bases between the germline ends. This CDR3 is 14 amino acids long. Germline CDR1 DFQATT, CDR2 SNEGSKA (reference sequence). The DNA for the CDR3 is TGCAGTGCCACCCCACTAGGCAAAGATTACGAGCAGTACTTC. It is translated as CSATPLGKDYEQYF.

The genes are TRBV29-1 and TRBJ2-1, with D hard to call. This CDR3 region has 12 residues. Per the germline V gene, CDR1 is SQVTM and CDR2 is ANQGSEA. Trimming removed 7 bases at V and 6 bases at J, with 13 bases between. CDR3 region: CSASSPFNEQFF. Written as DNA, the CDR3 is TGCAGCGCTTCTTCCCCGTTCAATGAGCAGTTCTTC.

The genes are TRBV5-1 and TRBJ2-5, with D perhaps matching TRBD1 (6 bases). Trimming took off 5 bases at V and 5 bases at J, with 16 bases between the two ends. The germline V gene encodes CDR1 SGHRS and CDR2 YFSETQ. The CDR3 totals 14 residues. The CDR3 DNA follows: TGCGCCAGCAGGCCAGGGGACGCCCTCGAGACCCAGTACTTC. Its translation is CASRPGDALETQYF. The whole variable domain, remainder taken from reference TRBV5-1 and TRBJ2-5, is KAGVTQTPRYLIKTRGQQVTLSCSPISGHRSVSWYQQTPGQGLQFLFEYFSETQRNKGNFPGRFSGRQFSNSRSEMNVSTLELGDSALYLCASRPGDALETQYFGPGTRLLVL.

In its sample, this clonotype was seen a few times. J is TRBJ1-1 and V is TRBV13; 7 bases line up with TRBD1. The CDR3 has 14 residues. The ends lost 1 base at V and 8 bases at J; junction bases unmatched: 7. Germline lookup yields CDR1 PRHDT and CDR2 FYEKMQ (reference sequence). CDR3 nucleotide sequence: TGTGCCAGCAGCTTAGAAGGACAGGTGGACGAAGCTTTCTTT. It encodes CASSLEGQVDEAFF.

In its sample, this clonotype was seen many times. The chain is built from TRBV4-2 and TRBJ1-1; 7 positions agree with TRBD1. The CDR3 length is 17 residues. V shed 0 bases, J shed 5 bases, and the junction held 12 bases outside the gene matches. The germline CDR1 and CDR2 sequences are LGHNA and YNFKEQ. CDR3 sequence: CASSQDRQGGYGTEAFF. CDR3 bases: TGTGCCAGCAGCCAAGACAGGCAGGGGGGATATGGGACTGAAGCTTTCTTT.

The chain is built from TRBV25-1 and TRBJ2-7; 7 bases map to TRBD2. CDR3 size: 13 residues. The V segment lost 4 bases and the J segment 3 bases; nucleotides outside the gene matches: 3. Germline assignment: CDR1 MGHDK and CDR2 SYGVNS. The CDR3 loop reads CASSVAGVYEQYF. In DNA form, the CDR3 reads TGTGCCAGCAGTGTTGCGGGAGTCTACGAGCAGTACTTC.

This clonotype was recorded a few times. The V and J genes are TRBV12-3 or TRBV12-4 and TRBJ1-3; 9 bases fit TRBD1. CDR3 length: 15 residues. The V and J ends lost 8 bases and 0 bases, in that order; junction bases with no gene match: 5. The CDR3 reads CASQSTGGSGNTIYF. The CDR3, as DNA: TGTGCCAGCCAATCGACAGGGGGCTCTGGAAACACCATATATTTT.

The chain links TRBV27 to TRBJ2-7; no clear D gene. The CDR3 contains 12 residues. Trimming took 3 bases from V and 6 from J, leaving 9 bases between them. Germline assignment: CDR1 MNHEY and CDR2 SMNVEV (reference sequence). CDR3 nucleotides: TGTGCCAGCAGTTTTTCTGGGCGCGAGCAGTACTTC. This codes for CASSFSGREQYF.

The CDR3 DNA is TGTGCCAGCAGCACAGACAGAGTGGATGGCTACACCTTC. Residues: CASSTDRVDGYTF. The chain employs TRBV7-2 and TRBJ1-2; perhaps TRBD1 as D (5 bases). Germline-derived CDR1 and CDR2 are SGHTA and FQGNSA. Deletions cut 5 bases from V and 6 bases from J, with 13 bases between. The length of the CDR3 is 13 residues.

This clonotype was counted only a few times. CDR3: CASSLQPNQPQHF. The DNA of the CDR3 is TGTGCCAGCAGCTTACAGCCCAATCAGCCCCAGCATTTT. The chain uses TRBV7-2 and TRBJ1-5; D gene uncertain. Germline V gives CDR1 SGHTA, CDR2 FQGNSA. The CDR3 sequence is 13 residues long. Trimming took off 2 bases at V and 3 bases at J, with 5 bases between the two ends.

This clonotype appeared a few times. The rearrangement joins TRBV10-3 to TRBJ2-7, with 7 nucleotides matching TRBD1. Germline-derived CDR1 and CDR2 are ENHRY and SYGVKD. CDR3 length equals 14 residues. The V segment lost 4 bases and the J segment 5 bases; nucleotides outside the gene matches: 8. As DNA, the CDR3 is TGTGCCATCAGTGCCCCGGGACAGAGGAACGAGCAGTACTTC. Encoded protein: CAISAPGQRNEQYF.

This clonotype was found once. The chain uses TRBV28 and TRBJ2-7; no clear D gene. Germline V gene data show CDR1 as MDHEN and CDR2 as SYDVKM. The CDR3 totals 14 residues. The V end lost 2 bases, the J end lost 4 bases, and 12 bases lay between the germline ends. The CDR3 spells CASSLMMASYEQYF. Here the CDR3 DNA reads TGTGCCAGCAGTTTAATGATGGCGTCTTACGAGCAGTACTTC.

This clonotype was picked up a small number of times. J is TRBJ2-1 and V is TRBV4-2; 8 nucleotides align to TRBD2. Germline assignment: CDR1 LGHNA and CDR2 YNFKEQ. The V and J ends lost 3 bases and 6 bases, in that order; junction bases with no gene match: 10. This CDR3 is 16 amino acids long. CDR3 loop: CASSHQALAGSNEQFF. The CDR3 DNA reads as TGTGCCAGCAGCCACCAGGCTCTAGCGGGCTCCAATGAGCAGTTCTTC.

There are a few counts of this clonotype. The chain links TRBV4-3 to TRBJ2-2; D remains ambiguous. Germline loops: CDR1 LGHNA, CDR2 YSLEER. V shed 4 bases and J shed 1 base, with 7 bases lying between them. CDR3 length: 14 amino acids. CDR3 DNA: TGCGCCAGCAGCCCTGTAGGGAACACCGGGGAGCTGTTTTTT. This codes for CASSPVGNTGELFF.

The chain carries TRBV20-1 and TRBJ2-3, with a possible D match to TRBD2 (5 bases). Germline CDR1 and CDR2: DFQATT and SNEGSKA (reference sequence). There are 14 residues in the CDR3. V lost 0 bases and J 5 bases, leaving 12 bases between the germline ends. The CDR3 DNA reads as TGCAGTGCTAGAGAGCCCGGGAAGATAGATACGCAGTATTTT. Its translation: CSAREPGKIDTQYF.